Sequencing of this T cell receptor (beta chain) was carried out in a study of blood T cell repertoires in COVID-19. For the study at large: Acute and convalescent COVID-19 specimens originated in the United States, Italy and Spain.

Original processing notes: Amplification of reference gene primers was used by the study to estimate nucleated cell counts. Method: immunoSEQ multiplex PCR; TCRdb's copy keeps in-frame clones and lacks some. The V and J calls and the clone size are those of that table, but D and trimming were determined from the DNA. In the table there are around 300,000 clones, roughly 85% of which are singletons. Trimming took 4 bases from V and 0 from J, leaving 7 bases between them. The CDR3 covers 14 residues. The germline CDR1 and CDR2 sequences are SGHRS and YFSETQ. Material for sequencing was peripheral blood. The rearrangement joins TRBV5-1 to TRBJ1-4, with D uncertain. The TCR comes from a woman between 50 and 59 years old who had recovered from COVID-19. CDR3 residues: CASSELATNEKLFF. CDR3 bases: TGCGCCAGCAGCGAACTGGCAACTAATGAAAAACTGTTTTTT.